These T cell receptor beta chains were read from a single sample in a study of blood T cell repertoires in COVID-19. This table comes from immunoSEQ multiplex PCR, and its TCRdb copy is limited to in-frame clones, with some not included. The sample has about 250,000 clones; approximately 85% are singletons. The sequencing sample was made of PBMCs or T cells enriched from blood (not recorded which). Receptor source: a woman between 50 and 59 years old with acute COVID-19. The CDR3 runs from the conserved cysteine through the conserved F or W. Fields, in order: D gene, clone size, V gene, J gene, CDR3 protein, CDR3 DNA. A D gene is named only where the DNA matches it firmly. Not all rows give a size; the values are once, few, many and, for expanded clones, a class.

.	.	TRBV9	TRBJ2-1	CASSVDGHSSYNEQFF	TGTGCCAGCAGCGTAGATGGACACAGCTCCTACAATGAGCAGTTCTTC
TRBD1	.	TRBV5-6	TRBJ2-2	CASIGTGVNTGELFF	TGTGCCAGCATCGGGACAGGGGTGAACACCGGGGAGCTGTTTTTT
.	.	TRBV18	TRBJ2-1	CATLGAKQNEQFF	TGTGCCACCCTTGGGGCTAAACAAAATGAGCAGTTCTTC
TRBD1	.	TRBV5-1	TRBJ1-4	CASSRDRPTLNEKLFF	TGCGCCAGCAGCCGGGACAGGCCGACGCTTAATGAAAAACTGTTTTTT
TRBD1	once	TRBV18	TRBJ1-1	CASSPGQGAWTEAFF	TGTGCCAGCTCACCAGGACAGGGGGCTTGGACTGAAGCTTTCTTT
.	.	TRBV4-1	TRBJ1-1	CASSQGHRDTEAFF	TGCGCCAGCAGCCAAGGGCACAGGGACACTGAAGCTTTCTTT
.	.	TRBV3-1/TRBV3-2	TRBJ1-1	CASSQSGLATEAFF	TGTGCCAGCAGCCAATCGGGGTTGGCCACTGAAGCTTTCTTT
.	.	TRBV11-2	TRBJ1-2	CASSLDSGAGYTF	TGTGCCAGCAGCTTAGATTCGGGTGCGGGCTACACCTTC
TRBD1	.	TRBV5-6	TRBJ1-2	CASSWDRGDLYTF	TGTGCCAGCAGTTGGGACAGGGGGGATCTCTACACCTTC
TRBD1	few	TRBV4-3	TRBJ2-7	CASSHSATGESYEQYF	TGCGCCAGCAGCCATTCTGCTACAGGGGAGTCCTACGAGCAGTACTTC
TRBD1	.	TRBV5-4	TRBJ1-2	CASSAGQTGADYGYTF	TGTGCCAGCAGCGCCGGACAAACAGGGGCCGATTATGGCTACACCTTC
TRBD1	.	TRBV6-6	TRBJ1-6	CASIAGTGPSPLHF	TGTGCCAGCATCGCAGGGACAGGGCCGTCTCCCCTCCACTTT
TRBD1	.	TRBV18	TRBJ1-1	CASSPRGQGGGTEAFF	TGTGCCAGCTCACCCCGAGGACAGGGAGGGGGCACTGAAGCTTTCTTT
.	.	TRBV11-2	TRBJ1-5	CASSPSGESNQPQHF	TGTGCCAGCAGCCCGTCCGGGGAAAGCAATCAGCCCCAGCATTTT
.	.	TRBV5-1	TRBJ1-1	CASSLQGPMNTEAFF	TGCGCCAGCAGCTTGCAGGGCCCTATGAACACTGAAGCTTTCTTT
TRBD1	.	TRBV6-5	TRBJ1-2	CASSSGQGRDGYTF	TGTGCCAGCAGTTCAGGACAGGGGAGGGATGGCTACACCTTC
TRBD1	.	TRBV7-6	TRBJ1-6	CASSTDRLNSPLHF	TGTGCCAGCAGCACGGACAGGTTAAATTCACCCCTCCACTTT
.	.	TRBV5-1	TRBJ2-1	CASSLQTSADEQFF	TGCGCCAGCAGCTTGCAGACATCGGCCGATGAGCAGTTCTTC
.	.	TRBV27	TRBJ1-6	CASSIGQFNSPLHF	TGTGCCAGCAGTATTGGACAATTTAATTCACCCCTCCACTTT
.	.	TRBV2	TRBJ1-3	CASSEPKGTGNTIYF	TGTGCCAGCAGTGAACCAAAAGGGACAGGAAACACCATATATTTT
TRBD1	.	TRBV3-1/TRBV3-2	TRBJ1-4	CASSQDRGTGPTNEKLFF	TGTGCCAGCAGCCAAGATCGTGGGACAGGCCCAACTAATGAAAAACTGTTTTTT
TRBD1	.	TRBV11-2	TRBJ1-4	CASSLGGGSNEKLFF	TGTGCCAGCAGCTTAGGAGGGGGCTCTAATGAAAAACTGTTTTTT
TRBD1	.	TRBV5-6	TRBJ1-1	CASSYRDRLRTEAFF	TGTGCCAGCAGTTACCGGGACAGGCTGCGAACTGAAGCTTTCTTT
.	.	TRBV6-5	TRBJ1-5	CASSDGDSNQPQHF	TGTGCCAGCAGCGACGGGGATAGCAATCAGCCCCAGCATTTT
.	.	TRBV3-1/TRBV3-2	TRBJ1-2	CASSRLFDGYTF	TGTGCCAGCAGCCGACTGTTTGACGGCTACACCTTC
TRBD1	many	TRBV7-9	TRBJ2-2	CASSLLTGATGELFF	TGTGCCAGCAGCTTATTGACAGGGGCCACCGGGGAGCTGTTTTTT
.	.	TRBV13	TRBJ1-2	CASSLSPQGLGYGYTF	TGTGCCAGCAGCTTAAGTCCCCAGGGTCTCGGCTATGGCTACACCTTC
.	.	TRBV6-5	TRBJ1-2	CASSRDTGYTF	TGTGCCAGCAGTCGGGACACTGGCTACACCTTC
.	.	TRBV12-5	TRBJ1-5	CASGLDREQPQHF	TGTGCTAGTGGTTTGGACAGGGAACAGCCCCAGCATTTT
.	.	TRBV18	TRBJ1-4	CASSPRQDYNEKLFF	TGTGCCAGCTCACCTAGACAGGATTACAATGAAAAACTGTTTTTT
.	.	TRBV4-3	TRBJ2-3	CASSQGLQGDTQYF	TGCGCCAGCAGCCAAGGGCTACAGGGAGATACGCAGTATTTT
TRBD1	.	TRBV30	TRBJ1-1	CAWSALPGQLEAFF	TGTGCCTGGAGTGCTCTTCCGGGACAGCTCGAAGCTTTCTTT
.	few	TRBV2	TRBJ1-3	CASGERSSGNTIYF	TGTGCCAGCGGAGAACGGTCCTCTGGAAACACCATATATTTT
TRBD2	.	TRBV30	TRBJ2-3	CAWAQRGADTQYF	TGTGCCTGGGCCCAGCGGGGAGCAGATACGCAGTATTTT
TRBD1	.	TRBV13	TRBJ1-1	CASRWDRVSSEAFF	TGTGCCAGCAGGTGGGACAGGGTGTCATCTGAAGCTTTCTTT
.	.	TRBV19	TRBJ2-5	CASSIRLTIRETQYF	TGTGCCAGTAGTATACGCCTAACCATCCGTGAGACCCAGTACTTC
TRBD1	.	TRBV5-1	TRBJ1-3	CASSSRDRGNTIYF	TGCGCCAGCAGCTCCCGGGACAGAGGAAACACCATATATTTT
.	.	TRBV30	TRBJ2-7	CAWSAPSSYEQYF	TGTGCCTGGAGTGCCCCCAGCTCCTACGAGCAGTACTTC
TRBD2	.	TRBV7-9	TRBJ2-2	CASSLVAGLAENTGELFF	TGTGCCAGCAGCTTAGTAGCGGGACTAGCGGAGAACACCGGGGAGCTGTTTTTT
TRBD1	.	TRBV6-1	TRBJ1-1	CASSGGQGFPLNTEAFF	TGTGCCAGCAGTGGGGGACAGGGGTTTCCGTTGAACACTGAAGCTTTCTTT
TRBD1	once	TRBV5-1	TRBJ2-1	CASSFLDRGTYNEQFF	TGCGCCAGCAGCTTCCTGGACAGGGGCACCTACAATGAGCAGTTCTTC
.	.	TRBV9	TRBJ1-2	CASSVDRGVYGYTF	TGTGCCAGCAGCGTAGACCGGGGGGTTTATGGCTACACCTTC
.	.	TRBV10-3	TRBJ2-7	CAINDSYEQYF	TGTGCCATCAACGACAGCTACGAGCAGTACTTC
.	.	TRBV7-2	TRBJ2-2	CASSPDSLTGELFF	TGTGCCAGCAGCCCGGACAGCCTAACCGGGGAGCTGTTTTTT
.	.	TRBV13	TRBJ1-1	CASSRSGWGNTEAFF	TGTGCCAGCAGCAGATCAGGGTGGGGGAACACTGAAGCTTTCTTT
.	.	TRBV5-1	TRBJ1-3	CASRPFLGEETIYF	TGCGCCAGCCGGCCCTTCCTCGGAGAGGAAACCATATATTTT
.	once	TRBV2	TRBJ2-5	CASSESTRGGEETQYF	TGTGCCAGCAGTGAATCGACCCGTGGAGGAGAAGAGACCCAGTACTTC
.	once	TRBV7-9	TRBJ1-1	CASSLPQGQNTEAFF	TGTGCCAGCAGCTTACCACAGGGCCAGAACACTGAAGCTTTCTTT
.	.	TRBV4-3	TRBJ2-2	CASSPGSYNTGELFF	TGCGCCAGCAGCCCCGGGTCTTACAACACCGGGGAGCTGTTTTTT
.	.	TRBV19	TRBJ1-2	CATYYGYTF	TGTGCCACCTACTATGGCTACACCTTC
.	once	TRBV14	TRBJ2-7	CASSQWHEQYF	TGTGCCAGCAGCCAGTGGCACGAGCAGTACTTC
.	.	TRBV7-9	TRBJ1-6	CASSLGLANSPLHF	TGTGCCAGCAGCTTAGGACTAGCTAATTCACCCCTCCACTTT
.	.	TRBV7-9	TRBJ1-2	CASSQFQWNYGYTF	TGTGCCAGCAGCCAATTTCAGTGGAACTATGGCTACACCTTC
TRBD1	.	TRBV4-2	TRBJ1-6	CASSQDVTGRSSYNSPLHF	TGTGCCAGCAGCCAAGATGTGACAGGGCGTAGCTCCTATAATTCACCCCTCCACTTT
TRBD1	.	TRBV28	TRBJ1-1	CASRSGQGDTEAFF	TGTGCCAGCAGATCCGGACAGGGTGACACTGAAGCTTTCTTT
TRBD2	.	TRBV6-2/TRBV6-3	TRBJ2-7	CASSYGYSGGPHEQYF	TGTGCCAGCAGTTACGGTTATAGCGGGGGTCCCCACGAGCAGTACTTC
.	.	TRBV2	TRBJ1-5	CASSVSRGGHQPQHF	TGTGCCAGCAGTGTAAGCAGGGGTGGGCATCAGCCCCAGCATTTT